This TCR beta chain was identified during a study of blood T cell repertoires in COVID-19. Across the study: Material from acute and convalescent COVID-19 was sourced from the United States, Italy and Spain. The cDNA or gDNA used as material had been derived from T cells, B-cell-depleted T cells, or PBMCs.

Using immunoSEQ multiplex PCR, the repertoire was profiled, and TCRdb retains in-frame clones only, with some absent. The sample consists of about 64,000 clones, around nine tenths of them appearing once. This clonotype was sampled from a man between 65 and 79 years old with acute or convalescent COVID-19. The sequencing sample was made of peripheral blood.

CDR3 protein: CATSRSGTGGDTQYF. The CDR3 nucleotides are TGTGCCACCAGCAGATCCGGGACAGGGGGCGATACGCAGTATTTT. The rearrangement joins TRBV15 to TRBJ2-3; 12 positions agree with TRBD1. In germline, CDR1 is LNHNV, CDR2 YYDKDF (reference sequence). V dropped 2 bases and J dropped 6; count of bases not matched to a gene: 3. The CDR3 spans 15 residues.